These 21 T cell receptor beta chains share one sample of origin, sequenced in a study of T cell responses to AZD1222 COVID-19 vaccine. Assay used: immunoSEQ multiplex PCR; TCRdb lists only in-frame clones, some missing. The sample shows some 58,000 clones, about 80% of them seen only once. Sequencing used peripheral blood, obtained 28 days after the second AZD1222 dose. These receptors all stem from an adult who received the AZD1222 COVID-19 vaccine.

The rearrangement uses TRBV24-1 and TRBJ2-7, with a weak D call TRBD2 (7 bases). The germline CDR1 and CDR2 sequences are KGHDR and SFDVKD. The germline V and J ends were trimmed by 4 bases and 1 base, with 13 bases remaining between them. This CDR3 contains 15 residues. The CDR3 loop is CATSDPQGGSYEQYF. The CDR3 nucleotides are TGTGCCACCAGTGACCCACAGGGAGGGTCCTACGAGCAGTACTTC.

The genes are TRBV30 and TRBJ2-2, with TRBD1 as a possible D gene (5 bases). The CDR3 length is 15 residues. V dropped 3 bases and J dropped 1 base, with 12 bases sitting between them. Germline assignment: CDR1 GTSNPN and CDR2 SVGIG (reference sequence). The CDR3 DNA is TGTGCCTGGAGGGCCCAGGGTCTGAACACCGGGGAGCTGTTTTTT. It yields the protein CAWRAQGLNTGELFF.

V is TRBV30 and J is TRBJ1-1; possibly TRBD1 for D (5 bases). Trimming pared 3 bases from V and 4 bases from J, leaving 21 bases between. Germline loops: CDR1 GTSNPN, CDR2 SVGIG (reference sequence). CDR3 size: 16 residues. In DNA form, the CDR3 reads TGTGCCTGGAGCTTAGGGTATGCAGGGATAGGCACTGAAGCTTTCTTT. Translation gives CAWSLGYAGIGTEAFF.

This sequence joins TRBV5-1 and TRBJ2-1; D is undetermined. The CDR3 sequence is 15 residues long. V gave up 1 base and J gave up 6 bases, with 14 bases separating them. Germline V CDR1 and CDR2: SGHRS, YFSETQ. CDR3 loop: CASSLNSRTTNEQFF. The CDR3 region has the DNA TGCGCCAGCAGCTTGAACAGCCGTACAACCAATGAGCAGTTCTTC.

J is TRBJ2-5 and V is TRBV18; D call uncertain. The CDR3 totals 14 residues. In germline, CDR1 is KGHSH, CDR2 LQKENI. The V end lost 0 bases, the J end lost 4 bases, and 9 bases lay between the germline ends. The CDR3 DNA follows: TGTGCCAGCTCACCACCCCCACTCTCAGAGACCCAGTACTTC. It translates to CASSPPPLSETQYF.

The chain combines TRBV19 with TRBJ2-6, with 9 bases identical to TRBD1. V lost 5 bases and J lost 4; bases outside the gene matches: 3. The CDR3 runs 15 residues. Germline V lookup: CDR1 LNHDA, CDR2 SQIVND (reference sequence). CDR3 sequence: CASSPQGAGANVLTF. As DNA, the CDR3 is TGTGCCAGTAGTCCACAGGGGGCGGGGGCCAACGTCCTGACTTTC. Variable domain in full (rest from reference TRBV19 and TRBJ2-6): DGGITQSPKYLFRKEGQNVTLSCEQNLNHDAMYWYRQDPGQGLRLIYYSQIVNDFQKGDIAEGYSVSREKKESFPLTVTSAQKNPTAFYLCASSPQGAGANVLTFGAGSRLTVL.

V usage is TRBV28 and J usage is TRBJ1-5; 9 nucleotides match TRBD1. The junction had 8 bases not matched to a gene; V was cut back by 4 bases and J by 7 bases. The CDR3 consists of 15 residues. The germline gives CDR1 MDHEN, CDR2 SYDVKM. The CDR3 reads CASSSPGTGYQPQHF. The CDR3 DNA reads as TGTGCCAGCAGTTCCCCCGGGACAGGGTACCAGCCCCAGCATTTT.

The V and J genes are TRBV2 and TRBJ1-4; 8 positions match TRBD1. The germline gives CDR1 SNHLY, CDR2 FYNNEI. This CDR3 region has 15 residues. The ends lost 6 bases at V and 1 base at J; junction bases unmatched: 4. The CDR3 sequence: CASRAGGLTNEKLFF. The CDR3 coding sequence is TGTGCCAGCAGGGCAGGGGGCTTAACTAATGAAAAACTGTTTTTT.

The rearrangement joins TRBV10-2 to TRBJ1-6; D perhaps matches TRBD1 (5 bases). The V end lost 6 bases, the J end lost 7 bases, and 10 bases lay between the germline ends. The CDR3 sequence is 13 residues long. The germline CDR1 and CDR2 sequences are WSHSY and SAAADI. The CDR3 bases are TGCGCCAGCAGCAACTGGGACAATTCACCCCTCCACTTT. It specifies CASSNWDNSPLHF.

The V call is TRBV19, the J call TRBJ1-2, with TRBD1 as a possible D gene (6 bases). The length of the CDR3 is 16 residues. Germline V gene sequence: CDR1 LNHDA, CDR2 SQIVND (reference sequence). Trimming stripped 6 bases from V and 2 bases from J, with 19 bases between. The CDR3 nucleotides are TGTGCCAGTAGCCTCGACGCAGGGGACCCAAACTATGGCTACACCTTC. The encoded protein is CASSLDAGDPNYGYTF. Looking up the rest from reference TRBV19 and TRBJ1-2 gives the full variable domain: DGGITQSPKYLFRKEGQNVTLSCEQNLNHDAMYWYRQDPGQGLRLIYYSQIVNDFQKGDIAEGYSVSREKKESFPLTVTSAQKNPTAFYLCASSLDAGDPNYGYTFGSGTRLTVV.

The CDR3 loop reads CASSYSTGTDTYSNQPQHF. The CDR3, as DNA: TGTGCCAGCAGTTACTCGACCGGGACGGATACTTATAGCAATCAGCCCCAGCATTTT. J is TRBJ1-5 and V is TRBV6-2 or TRBV6-3, with a possible D match to TRBD1 (5 bases). This CDR3 has 19 residues. Trimming stripped 0 bases from V and 0 bases from J, with 18 bases between. Germline V CDR1 and CDR2: MNHEY, SVGEGT.

The chain couples TRBV18 to TRBJ2-5; 9 nucleotides line up with TRBD1. After removal of 5 bases from V and 2 bases from J, the junction contained 6 bases not matched to a gene. This CDR3 has 15 amino acids. Germline V gene data show CDR1 as KGHSH and CDR2 as LQKENI. The CDR3 protein is CASSSHRGLQETQYF. CDR3 in DNA: TGTGCCAGCTCATCACACAGGGGGCTACAAGAGACCCAGTACTTC. Together with reference TRBV18 and TRBJ2-5, the CDR3 gives the full variable domain: NAGVMQNPRHLVRRRGQEARLRCSPMKGHSHVYWYRQLPEEGLKFMVYLQKENIIDESGMPKERFSAEFPKEGPSILRIQQVVRGDSAAYFCASSSHRGLQETQYFGPGTRLLVL.

This clone was recorded once. The chain couples TRBV24-1 to TRBJ2-3; D is uncertain. CDR1 is KGHDR, CDR2 SFDVKD, per germline. The CDR3 totals 14 residues. Trimming shortened V by 5 bases and J by 5 bases, and 13 bases separated the two germline ends. The CDR3: CATSAARSEDTQYF. CDR3 DNA sequence: TGTGCCACCAGTGCCGCCCGTTCCGAAGATACGCAGTATTTT.

Written as DNA, the CDR3 is TGTGCCAGCTCACCAAATATAGGGACTAGCGGTAGGGATGAGCAGTTCTTC. Amino acids: CASSPNIGTSGRDEQFF. This sequence joins TRBV18 and TRBJ2-1, with 11 nucleotides matching TRBD2. The CDR3 totals 17 residues. CDR1 and CDR2 (germline): KGHSH, LQKENI. V lost 2 bases and J lost 8; bases outside the gene matches: 11.

The V and J genes are TRBV24-1 and TRBJ2-5, with 8 bases matching TRBD1. V was pared by 4 bases and J by 4 bases, with 7 bases of the junction left unmatched. Looked up from germline, CDR1 is KGHDR and CDR2 is SFDVKD. This CDR3 comprises 15 residues. The DNA for the CDR3 is TGTGCCACCAGTGACCCCGGACAGGGAGTAGAGACCCAGTACTTC. Its translation is CATSDPGQGVETQYF.

The gene calls are TRBV5-6 and TRBJ2-2; D gene ambiguous. CDR1 is SGHDT and CDR2 is YYEEEE in the germline V gene. CDR3 size: 16 residues. V shed 0 bases and J shed 1 base, with 10 bases lying between them. Here the CDR3 DNA reads TGTGCCAGCAGCTTGGCCAGCTGGGGGAACACCGGGGAGCTGTTTTTT. This gives the protein CASSLASWGNTGELFF.

The sample holds one count of this clone. V usage is TRBV27 and J usage is TRBJ1-6, with D possibly matching TRBD1 (6 bases). The CDR3 is 15 amino acids. V was clipped by 6 bases and J by 7 bases, with 16 bases between them. From germline, CDR1 is MNHEY and CDR2 SMNVEV (reference sequence). The CDR3 sequence: CASRYSQGKNSPLHF. DNA of the CDR3: TGTGCCAGCAGGTATAGTCAGGGGAAGAATTCACCCCTCCACTTT.

The rearrangement joins TRBV11-2 to TRBJ2-1, with D maybe TRBD2 (5 bases). Per germline, CDR1 SGHAT and CDR2 FQNNGV. The CDR3 is 14 amino acids. Trimming pared 5 bases from V and 7 bases from J, leaving 15 bases between. This CDR3 is CASSHGPRVNEQFF. The CDR3 DNA is TGTGCCAGCAGCCATGGGCCGCGGGTAAATGAGCAGTTCTTC.

The chain couples TRBV10-3 to TRBJ1-1; D is possibly TRBD1 (6 bases). The ends were cut back, 6 bases at V and 7 bases at J, with 15 bases in the middle. The germline gives CDR1 ENHRY, CDR2 SYGVKD. CDR3 length equals 13 residues. Written as DNA, the CDR3 is TGTGCCATCAGCCCGGGACAAATTGTTGAAGCTTTCTTT. It yields the protein CAISPGQIVEAFF.

The chain uses TRBV7-2 and TRBJ1-6; D is uncertain. V was clipped by 3 bases and J by 15 bases, with 15 bases between them. Germline V gene lookup returns CDR1 SGHTA and CDR2 FQGNSA. This CDR3 region has 13 residues. As DNA, the CDR3 is TGTGCCAGCAGCTTCGGGAAAACAGAATTCCTCCACTTT. It specifies CASSFGKTEFLHF.

The J gene is TRBJ2-1, the V gene TRBV7-8; TRBD1 matches at 10 bases. The CDR3 has 16 amino acids. Trimming took 5 bases from V and 9 from J; bases not matched to a gene: 13. Germline CDR1 and CDR2: SGHVS and FQNEAQ. CDR3 protein: CASSHLRDRGRSEQFF. The CDR3 DNA is TGTGCCAGCAGCCATCTCCGGGACAGGGGTCGGAGTGAGCAGTTCTTC.